This T cell receptor (beta chain) originates from a study of blood T cells in healthy people across ages. Combining a sample-barcoded 5' primer with a J-beta primer mix, a second PCR ran for roughly 7 to 11 cycles. MiXCR was run by TCRdb on the 5' RACE reads, yielding one entry per CDR3 protein. The table records more than 900,000 distinct CDR3 sequences, 25% to 30% of them present only once. Deletions cut 10 bases from V and 0 bases from J, with 13 bases between. This CDR3 region has 14 residues. The V gene's germline CDR1 is SGHRS and CDR2 YFSETQ. This sample also appeared in a second study, on T cells of mothers and their children.

Sequenced: blood. This sequence was found in a woman between 40 and 55 years old in good health. The J gene is TRBJ2-2, the V gene TRBV5-1; D call uncertain. CDR3 in amino acids: CASLASTNTGELFF. The CDR3 DNA reads as TGCGCCTCCCTGGCCAGCACGAACACCGGGGAGCTGTTTTTT.